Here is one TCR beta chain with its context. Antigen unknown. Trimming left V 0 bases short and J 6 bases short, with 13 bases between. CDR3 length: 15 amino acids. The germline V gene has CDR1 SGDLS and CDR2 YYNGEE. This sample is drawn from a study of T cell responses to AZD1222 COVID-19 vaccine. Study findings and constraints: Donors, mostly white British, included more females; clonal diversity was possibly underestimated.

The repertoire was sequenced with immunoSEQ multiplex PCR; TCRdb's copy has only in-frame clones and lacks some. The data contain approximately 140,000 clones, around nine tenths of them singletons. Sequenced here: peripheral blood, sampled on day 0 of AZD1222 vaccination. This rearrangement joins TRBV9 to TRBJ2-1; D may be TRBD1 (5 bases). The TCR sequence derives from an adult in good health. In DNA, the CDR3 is TGTGCCAGCAGCGTAGGGGGCGCGAGTACCAATGAGCAGTTCTTC. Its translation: CASSVGGASTNEQFF.